The 27 T cell receptor beta chains below were found in one sample sequenced in a study of blood T cell repertoires in COVID-19. Measured with immunoSEQ multiplex PCR; TCRdb has only the in-frame clones, and not every one. Among approximately 84,000 clones, about 80% were seen once, and the ten largest hold 16%. The sample was peripheral blood. Source of these receptors: a human donor in a cohort sampled during active COVID-19.

The chain uses TRBV10-2 and TRBJ2-5, with 8 positions matching TRBD1. The length of the CDR3 is 14 residues. CDR1 and CDR2 from the germline V gene are WSHSY and SAAADI. The V gene end was trimmed by 5 bases and the J gene end by 5 bases; junction bases not matched to a gene: 7. For the CDR3, the DNA is TGCGCCAGCAGTCGTTACAGGGGGAGGGAGACCCAGTACTTC. Translation gives CASSRYRGRETQYF.

Only one count was recorded for this clone. The rearrangement joins TRBV2 to TRBJ2-3; TRBD2 aligns across 8 bases. Germline CDR1 is SNHLY and CDR2 is FYNNEI. The CDR3 is made up of 15 amino acids. J gave up 2 bases and V 4 bases, and 5 bases lay outside the gene matches. CDR3 nucleotides: TGTGCCAGCAGTGGCAGCGGGAGCGTCACAGATACGCAGTATTTT. Translation gives CASSGSGSVTDTQYF.

This clone was counted a single time. V usage is TRBV4-2 and J usage is TRBJ1-4, with TRBD1 identical over 7 bases. After removal of 0 bases from V and 8 bases from J, the junction contained 6 bases not matched to a gene. The CDR3 extends over 15 amino acids. Germline loops: CDR1 LGHNA, CDR2 YNFKEQ. The CDR3 is CASSQERGRMEKLFF. DNA for the CDR3: TGTGCCAGCAGCCAAGAGAGGGGGCGAATGGAAAAACTGTTTTTT.

The rearrangement links TRBV6-5 to TRBJ1-1, with a weak D call TRBD1 (5 bases). This CDR3 is built from 15 residues. Per germline, CDR1 MNHEY and CDR2 SVGAGI. The V end lost 2 bases, the J end lost 1 base, and 11 bases lay between the germline ends. This CDR3 is CASSYMGLGNTEAFF. The CDR3 DNA sequence: TGTGCCAGCAGTTACATGGGACTTGGGAACACTGAAGCTTTCTTT.

The chain uses TRBV7-6 and TRBJ2-1; TRBD2 aligns across 10 bases. With 5 bases clipped from V and 6 bases from J, the junction kept 13 bases outside the gene matches. This CDR3 is built from 17 residues. The germline V gene has CDR1 SGHVS and CDR2 FNYEAQ. The CDR3 protein is CASSKQALAGVVNEQFF. The CDR3 DNA sequence: TGTGCCAGCAGCAAGCAGGCCCTAGCGGGAGTAGTCAATGAGCAGTTCTTC. Based on the CDR3 plus reference TRBV7-6 and TRBJ2-1, the full variable domain is GAGVSQSPRYKVTKRGQDVALRCDPISGHVSLYWYRQALGQGPEFLTYFNYEAQQDKSGLPNDRFSAERPEGSISTLTIQRTEQRDSAMYRCASSKQALAGVVNEQFFGPGTRLTVL.

This chain connects TRBV2 to TRBJ1-6, with 7 bases identical to TRBD1. Germline V CDR1 and CDR2: SNHLY, FYNNEI. V lost 2 bases and J lost 10; bases outside the gene matches: 2. The CDR3 spans 13 residues. CDR3 loop: CASSESGGSPLHF. The CDR3 region has the DNA TGTGCCAGCAGTGAATCAGGGGGGTCACCCCTCCACTTT.

This clone was observed once. The rearrangement uses TRBV5-4 and TRBJ2-7; TRBD2 matches 9 bases. V was clipped by 5 bases and J by 9 bases; unmatched bases: 12. The CDR3 spans 14 residues. Germline V gene sequence: CDR1 SGHNT, CDR2 YYREEE (reference sequence). CDR3 bases: TGTGCCAGCAGGCCCGGGACTAGCATTGGGGCGCAGTACTTC. Translated: CASRPGTSIGAQYF.

J is TRBJ1-5 and V is TRBV6-5; D is undetermined. The CDR3 extends over 12 amino acids. V gave up 4 bases and J gave up 3 bases, with 4 bases separating them. CDR1 MNHEY and CDR2 SVGAGI come from the germline V gene. The CDR3 sequence is CASSSFNQPQHF. CDR3 in DNA: TGTGCCAGCAGTTCCTTCAATCAGCCCCAGCATTTT.

The chain combines TRBV2 with TRBJ2-1, with TRBD2 identical over 7 bases. V lost 7 bases and J lost 6; bases outside the gene matches: 6. Germline lookup yields CDR1 SNHLY and CDR2 FYNNEI. The length of the CDR3 is 13 residues. The CDR3 nucleotides read TGTGCCAGCACCAGGGACTACCTCAATGAGCAGTTCTTC. Translating gives CASTRDYLNEQFF.

The V and J genes are TRBV5-1 and TRBJ1-3; TRBD1 is a possible D gene (5 bases). V lost 2 bases, J lost 2 bases, and 14 bases lay in between. Germline values: CDR1 SGHRS, CDR2 YFSETQ. This CDR3 region has 16 residues. This CDR3 is CASSLWGQETGNTIYF. In DNA form, the CDR3 reads TGCGCCAGCAGCTTATGGGGCCAAGAAACTGGAAACACCATATATTTT.

In this sample, this clone turned up a few times. The chain employs TRBV7-2 and TRBJ2-5; TRBD2 matches 10 bases. CDR1 SGHTA and CDR2 FQGNSA come from the germline V gene. V shed 5 bases and J 4 bases; nucleotides not matched to a gene: 10. The CDR3 contains 16 residues. The CDR3 is CASSGVSGGALETQYF. The CDR3, as DNA: TGTGCCAGCAGCGGGGTGAGCGGGGGGGCGTTAGAGACCCAGTACTTC. Using reference TRBV7-2 and TRBJ2-5 for the parts outside the CDR3, the full variable domain is GAGVSQSPSNKVTEKGKDVELRCDPISGHTALYWYRQSLGQGLEFLIYFQGNSAPDKSGLPSDRFSAERTGGSVSTLTIQRTQQEDSAVYLCASSGVSGGALETQYFGPGTRLLVL.

The chain carries TRBV4-1 and TRBJ2-2; the match to TRBD2 covers 14 bases. V lost 4 bases to trimming and J lost 6 bases; unmatched junction nucleotides: 7. The CDR3 is 17 amino acids. Germline V lookup: CDR1 MGHRA, CDR2 YSYEKL. Here the CDR3 reads CASSRDLTSGGAGELFF. Here the CDR3 DNA reads TGCGCCAGCAGCCGCGACCTGACTAGCGGGGGGGCCGGGGAGCTGTTTTTT.

V is TRBV3-1 (or the pseudogene TRBV3-2) and J is TRBJ2-1; 8 bases map to TRBD1. Germline assignment: CDR1 LGHDT and CDR2 YNNKEL (reference sequence). The CDR3 covers 18 residues. J was trimmed by 2 bases and V by 1 base; bases with no gene match: 10. The CDR3 protein is CASSQGFQGATTYNEQFF. CDR3 bases: TGTGCCAGCAGCCAAGGATTTCAGGGGGCGACAACCTACAATGAGCAGTTCTTC.

The chain links TRBV18 to TRBJ1-5, with a weak D call TRBD1 (6 bases). V was clipped by 4 bases and J by 3 bases, with 10 bases between them. Per the germline V gene, CDR1 is KGHSH and CDR2 is LQKENI. There are 14 residues in the CDR3. CDR3 loop: CASSLYRDNQPQHF. In DNA, the CDR3 is TGTGCCAGCTCACTCTACAGGGACAATCAGCCCCAGCATTTT.

The rearrangement links TRBV4-1 to TRBJ2-1, with a tentative D call TRBD1 (6 bases). The germline CDR1 and CDR2 sequences are MGHRA and YSYEKL. V lost 1 base, J lost 2 bases, and 9 bases lay in between. This CDR3 region has 15 residues. The CDR3 bases are TGCGCCAGCAGCCAAGGGTGGGGGCCCTACAATGAGCAGTTCTTC. It yields the protein CASSQGWGPYNEQFF.

The chain employs TRBV28 and TRBJ1-5; perhaps TRBD1 as D (5 bases). Trimming pared 5 bases from V and 6 bases from J, leaving 17 bases between. This CDR3 region has 15 residues. Germline lookup yields CDR1 MDHEN and CDR2 SYDVKM. In DNA, the CDR3 is TGTGCCAGCAGTCCCGCCCAGGGCGTATCTCAGCCCCAGCATTTT. Translation gives CASSPAQGVSQPQHF.

This clone appeared once. This chain joins TRBV6-2 or TRBV6-3 and TRBJ2-7; the D gene is possibly TRBD2 (6 bases). Germline V gene data show CDR1 as MNHEY and CDR2 as SVGEGT. The CDR3 contains 13 residues. V was cut by 6 bases and J by 1 base, with 10 bases left in between. The CDR3, as DNA: TGTGCCAGCAGCATCGGGACTTCCTACGAGCAGTACTTC. Translating it yields CASSIGTSYEQYF.

CDR3 region: CASSPFPQGENEQFF. CDR3 DNA: TGCGCCAGCAGCCCATTCCCTCAGGGGGAGAATGAGCAGTTCTTC. The V and J genes are TRBV5-1 and TRBJ2-1; TRBD1 agrees at 7 bases. Germline V gene sequence: CDR1 SGHRS, CDR2 YFSETQ. This CDR3 is built from 15 residues. With 4 bases clipped from V and 7 bases from J, the junction kept 11 bases outside the gene matches.

The chain has TRBV9 and TRBJ2-1; no clear D gene. The germline gives CDR1 SGDLS, CDR2 YYNGEE. The CDR3 is made up of 17 amino acids. Trimming took off 4 bases at V and 4 bases at J, with 21 bases between the two ends. CDR3 residues: CASSPTRDSLSYNEQFF. The CDR3 region has the DNA TGTGCCAGCAGCCCAACCCGTGACTCCTTATCTTACAATGAGCAGTTCTTC.

The rearrangement joins TRBV5-1 to TRBJ2-1, with D tentatively TRBD2 (6 bases). CDR3 size: 16 residues. Germline CDR1 and CDR2: SGHRS and YFSETQ. Trimming removed 3 bases from V and 2 bases from J, with 15 bases in between. In DNA form, the CDR3 reads TGCGCCAGCAGCTGGACGGGGACTGGGACCTACAATGAGCAGTTCTTC. It codes for CASSWTGTGTYNEQFF.

This clone showed up just once. V usage is TRBV27 and J usage is TRBJ1-5, with D possibly being TRBD1 (6 bases). Trimming stripped 4 bases from V and 2 bases from J, with 12 bases between. In germline, CDR1 is MNHEY, CDR2 SMNVEV (reference sequence). CDR3 length: 15 amino acids. In DNA, the CDR3 is TGTGCCAGCAGTTCATCCCGACAGGGCAATCAGCCCCAGCATTTT. This gives the protein CASSSSRQGNQPQHF.

This clone was seen only a few times. The J gene is TRBJ1-5, the V gene TRBV19; 7 nucleotides align to TRBD1. J was trimmed by 6 bases and V by 6 bases; bases with no gene match: 8. This CDR3 spans 14 amino acids. CDR1 and CDR2 from the germline V gene are LNHDA and SQIVND (reference sequence). The CDR3 protein is CASRKGARGQPQHF. The DNA of the CDR3 is TGTGCCAGTAGAAAGGGGGCTAGGGGTCAGCCCCAGCATTTT. Drawing the rest from reference TRBV19 and TRBJ1-5, the complete variable domain is DGGITQSPKYLFRKEGQNVTLSCEQNLNHDAMYWYRQDPGQGLRLIYYSQIVNDFQKGDIAEGYSVSREKKESFPLTVTSAQKNPTAFYLCASRKGARGQPQHFGDGTRLSIL.

The genes are TRBV20-1 and TRBJ1-2; tentatively, D is TRBD1 (5 bases). This CDR3 region has 11 residues. V lost 4 bases and J lost 8, with 11 bases in between. CDR1 DFQATT and CDR2 SNEGSKA come from the germline V gene (reference sequence). The CDR3 region is CSATGFRGYTF. The CDR3 DNA reads as TGCAGTGCTACAGGGTTTCGGGGCTACACCTTC.

Many counts were recorded for this clone. The chain combines TRBV2 with TRBJ1-4; D is possibly TRBD1 (5 bases). Germline V gene lookup returns CDR1 SNHLY and CDR2 FYNNEI. V was cut by 0 bases and J by 6 bases, with 14 bases left in between. This CDR3 region has 16 residues. The CDR3 DNA sequence: TGTGCCAGCAGTGAAGCGCGAGGCAGGGTGGATGAAAAACTGTTTTTT. It is translated as CASSEARGRVDEKLFF.

The chain recombines TRBV5-1 with TRBJ1-3; D call uncertain. From germline, CDR1 is SGHRS and CDR2 YFSETQ. Trimming took off 0 bases at V and 4 bases at J, with 11 bases between the two ends. The CDR3 spans 15 residues. The CDR3 DNA is TGCGCCAGCAGCTTGGCTGAGAGTCCGGGAAACACCATATATTTT. This sequence encodes CASSLAESPGNTIYF.

This clone was observed a handful of times. The rearrangement uses TRBV10-1 and TRBJ2-2; TRBD1 agrees at 9 bases. Per germline, CDR1 WNHNN and CDR2 SYGVQD (reference sequence). V was clipped by 11 bases and J by 3 bases; unmatched bases: 7. The length of the CDR3 is 14 residues. CDR3 bases: TGCGCCGGACACCGGGACAGGGACACCGGGGAGCTGTTTTTT. This encodes CAGHRDRDTGELFF.

This chain links TRBV28 with TRBJ1-3; weak D call: TRBD1 (6 bases). V was pared by 7 bases and J by 0 bases, with 19 bases between. Germline V gene data show CDR1 as MDHEN and CDR2 as SYDVKM. The CDR3 loop spans 17 amino acids. CDR3 in DNA: TGTGCCAGCATGGGTACAGGGAACCACCCCTCTGGAAACACCATATATTTT. Its protein product is CASMGTGNHPSGNTIYF.